This is a list of T cell receptor beta chains from one sample in a study of control samples from healthy donors and cancer patients. Profiled with immunoSEQ multiplex PCR; TCRdb holds only in-frame clones, not every one. The sample lists 45,000 to 65,000 clones, almost 90% occurring once. Sample: PBMCs. The receptor set was obtained from a middle-aged man with head and neck cancer. CDR3s leave out the opening cysteine and the closing phenylalanine or tryptophan. Expanded clones get a size class; other rows say once, few or many, or leave the size out.

clone size	V gene	J gene	CDR3 protein
once	TRBV7-2	TRBJ2-2	ASSSWTSPGELF
once	TRBV25-1	TRBJ1-4	ASSDKSNEKLF
.	TRBV5-6	TRBJ2-7	ASSPGPKRSEQY
.	TRBV19	TRBJ1-5	ASSLDIYQPQH
.	TRBV7-2	TRBJ2-3	ASRVTQGADTQY
.	TRBV3-1/TRBV3-2	TRBJ2-3	ASSQSSNPTDTQY
.	TRBV7-6	TRBJ2-1	ASSSEPGQYNEQF
.	TRBV5-1	TRBJ1-4	ASSLFNSQGEKLF
.	TRBV6-4	TRBJ1-2	ASSDPRQGENYGYT
few	TRBV7-9	TRBJ1-2	ASSPRTGYGYT
.	TRBV28	TRBJ1-1	ASRPTGGKNEAF